Described below is a single TCR beta chain sequence and its context. Its antigen is undetermined. CDR1 is SNHLY, CDR2 FYNNEI, per germline. This CDR3 has 16 amino acids. Trimming took 6 bases from V and 3 from J; bases not matched to a gene: 5. Cells sorted as Tregs were CD4+, CD25+ and CD127-/low. Findings and limits, study-wide: Tumor Treg TCRs overlapped most with tumor naive CD4+ cells. In terms of TCR gene usage, tumor memory CD4+ T cells clustered together with blood and lymph node memory CD4+ cells, as well as with lymph node naive CD4+ cells.

Constant-region reverse primers amplified full-length variable regions, followed by semi-nested Nested Universal Primer A PCR. TCRdb analysed the 5' RACE reads with MiXCR anew, one entry per CDR3 protein. The repertoire holds more than 9,000 distinct CDR3 sequences, with roughly 15% as singletons. The sample was Tregs sorted from a lymph node. The V gene is TRBV2, the J gene TRBJ2-2, with TRBD2 identical over 12 bases. The TCR comes from a female donor with breast cancer. In DNA form, the CDR3 reads TGTGCCAGCAGGGCCGGGACTAGCGGGTACACCGGGGAGCTGTTTTTT. Translated: CASRAGTSGYTGELFF.